This T cell receptor (beta chain) is drawn from a study of T cells in Graves' hyperthyroidism and ophthalmopathy. General observations from the study: Ophthalmopathy got predicted by the model a median about 6.5 months before its onset. Ophthalmopathy was told apart from stable hyperthyroidism by a 13 V-J model.

This clonotype was picked up many times. The antigen remains unidentified. Exclusion of a patient resulted from uncontrolled infection, other autoimmune disease, pregnancy or lactation. There are 15 residues in the CDR3. The junction had 4 bases not matched to a gene; V was cut back by 3 bases and J by 6 bases. Germline-derived CDR1 and CDR2 are MDHEN and SYDVKM. Template material for amplifying TCR beta CDR3 regions consisted of RNA transcripts. The TCR CDR3 first-round RT-PCR relied on the HTBI primer set. One entry per CDR3 protein results from TCRdb running MiXCR on the multiplex PCR reads. The sample carries hundreds of thousands of distinct CDR3 sequences, 16% recorded once.

The V and J genes are TRBV28 and TRBJ2-1; 11 bases align to TRBD1. Input material: blood. The origin of this receptor is a woman aged 40 to 50 with Graves' ophthalmopathy. CDR3: CASSFRDRGVNEQFF. CDR3 DNA: TGTGCCAGCAGTTTCCGGGACAGGGGGGTCAATGAGCAGTTCTTC. The entire variable domain, with the rest obtained from reference TRBV28 and TRBJ2-1, is as follows: DVKVTQSSRYLVKRTGEKVFLECVQDMDHENMFWYRQDPGLGLRLIYFSYDVKMKEKGDIPEGYSVSREKKERFSLILESASTNQTSMYLCASSFRDRGVNEQFFGPGTRLTVL.